This record concerns one T cell receptor beta chain sequence. The antigen is undetermined. The data were obtained in a study of cytotoxic CD8 clonotypes in ibrutinib-treated CLL. Findings and caveats of the study: At baseline, clonality was higher than in age-matched healthy donors and correlated with CD8+ counts.

Here immunoSEQ multiplex PCR was the method, and the copy in TCRdb shows in-frame clones only, minus some. The sample comprises about 56,000 clones, approximately 60% of which are singletons, and over 20% rests with the top ten. V lost 3 bases and J 7 bases, leaving 12 bases between the germline ends. The germline CDR1 and CDR2 sequences are MNHNY and SVGAGI (reference sequence). The CDR3 spans 13 residues. This receptor was taken from a human donor with chronic lymphocytic leukemia. The chain couples TRBV6-6 to TRBJ1-2, with D perhaps matching TRBD1 (5 bases). Here the sequenced sample was PBMCs, taken after 24 months of ibrutinib treatment. The CDR3 DNA follows: TGTGCCAGCAGTTATAGGGACGTTAGTGGCTACACCTTC. Its protein product is CASSYRDVSGYTF.